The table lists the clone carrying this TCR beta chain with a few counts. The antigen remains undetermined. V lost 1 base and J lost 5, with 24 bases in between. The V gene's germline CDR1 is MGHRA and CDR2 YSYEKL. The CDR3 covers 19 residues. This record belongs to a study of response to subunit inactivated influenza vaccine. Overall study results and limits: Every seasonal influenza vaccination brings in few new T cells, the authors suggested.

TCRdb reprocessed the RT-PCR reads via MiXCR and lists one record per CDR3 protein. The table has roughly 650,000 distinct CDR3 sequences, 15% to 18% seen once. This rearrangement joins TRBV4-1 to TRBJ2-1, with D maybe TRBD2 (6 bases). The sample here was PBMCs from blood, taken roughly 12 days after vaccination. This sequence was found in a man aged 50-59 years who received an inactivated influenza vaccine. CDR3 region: CASSQVGGISLGSNNEQFF. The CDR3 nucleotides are TGCGCCAGCAGCCAAGTTGGGGGGATATCCCTCGGGAGCAACAATGAGCAGTTCTTC.